This entry concerns a single T cell receptor beta chain. What it binds is unknown. The data derive from a study of identifying expanded T cells in peripheral blood. During the collection period, no donor immune events like infections were recorded. Findings and limits, study-wide: Across healthy donors, higher total template counts meant significantly greater roughly two-week count variance. Differentially abundant clones: 0.95 to 1.5 between replicates, just under 17 at 2 to 3 weeks, around 19 at four.

Some clones are missing from TCRdb's copy, which holds only in-frame ones; the method was immunoSEQ multiplex PCR. The table has about 110,000 clones, approximately 90% seen once. V gave up 2 bases and J gave up 5 bases, with 8 bases separating them. Germline values: CDR1 MGHRA, CDR2 YSYEKL. CDR3 length: 13 amino acids. The specimen was blood. The receptor was derived from a person between 18 and 70 years old in good health. The chain joins TRBV4-1 to TRBJ2-3; D is undetermined. CDR3 region: CASSQLVGDTQYF. The CDR3 region has the DNA TGCGCCAGCAGCCAATTAGTTGGAGATACGCAGTATTTT.